This TCR beta chain was recovered during a study of shared clonotypes between healthy human individuals. The CDR3 extends over 15 amino acids. V was pared by 3 bases and J by 8 bases, with 18 bases between. Germline V gives CDR1 ENHRY, CDR2 SYGVKD. Clones were sequenced by immunoSEQ multiplex PCR, and TCRdb holds only the in-frame ones, with some missing. The data hold approximately 99,000 clones, with 68% observed a single time. The sample comprised memory CD8+ T cells sorted from blood. Subset specified: CD45RO+ cells pooled with CCR7-negative TemRA cells. This receptor was identified in a woman aged 25 to 45 in good health. The chain combines TRBV10-3 with TRBJ2-3; unclear D gene. CDR3 sequence reads: CAISDGVSRQGTQYF. The DNA for the CDR3 is TGTGCCATCAGTGACGGCGTATCGCGCCAAGGTACGCAGTATTTT.